These 6 T cell receptor beta chains came from one sample sequenced in a study of blood T cell repertoires in COVID-19 (dated by TCRdb to 2020 to 2022). Library preparation was by the immunoSEQ multiplex PCR assay. The source is immuneACCESS, and TCRdb retained only in-frame sequences with V and J called. Part of the clones is not carried over; for the studies checked, unresolved V genes explain less than half of this, and the remainder is unexplained. The sample table holds 95,000 to 150,000 clones, of which roughly 79% were seen once. About 2% of the sample belongs to the ten largest clones. Sequenced material: peripheral blood. Every receptor here comes from a man aged 70 or older with acute or convalescent COVID-19.

The chain uses TRBV6-1 and TRBJ1-4, with TRBD1 identical over 8 bases. This CDR3 has 13 residues. The germline gives CDR1 MNHNS, CDR2 SASEGT. Trimming at V came to 6 bases and at J to 8 bases, leaving 5 bases not matched to a gene. Here the CDR3 reads CASSDRGIEKLFF. The CDR3 DNA sequence: TGTGCCAGCAGCGACAGGGGTATCGAAAAACTGTTTTTT.

This clone has more than one count but fewer than ten. V usage is TRBV19 and J usage is TRBJ2-7; TRBD2 matches at 8 bases. There are 15 residues in the CDR3. CDR1 is LNHDA, CDR2 SQIVND, per germline (reference sequence). The V segment lost 4 bases and the J segment 1 base; nucleotides outside the gene matches: 6. The CDR3, as DNA: TGTGCCAGTAGTACGCGGACTAGCCCTTCCTACGAGCAGTACTTC. Translated, it gives CASSTRTSPSYEQYF. The full variable domain, completed using reference TRBV19 and TRBJ2-7, is DGGITQSPKYLFRKEGQNVTLSCEQNLNHDAMYWYRQDPGQGLRLIYYSQIVNDFQKGDIAEGYSVSREKKESFPLTVTSAQKNPTAFYLCASSTRTSPSYEQYFGPGTRLTVT.

The V gene is TRBV9, the J gene TRBJ1-3; weak D call: TRBD1 (5 bases). The CDR3 is 16 amino acids. V lost 0 bases and J lost 1, with 11 bases in between. CDR1 is SGDLS, CDR2 YYNGEE, per germline. The CDR3 DNA follows: TGTGCCAGCAGCGTAGCGGGGGGAGCGTCTGGAAACACCATATATTTT. Amino acids: CASSVAGGASGNTIYF. Drawing the rest from reference TRBV9 and TRBJ1-3, the complete variable domain is DSGVTQTPKHLITATGQRVTLRCSPRSGDLSVYWYQQSLDQGLQFLIQYYNGEERAKGNILERFSAQQFPDLHSELNLSSLELGDSALYFCASSVAGGASGNTIYFGEGSWLTVV.

This chain's CDR3 is CASSVDPGTTNYGYTF. As DNA, the CDR3 is TGTGCCAGCAGCGTAGACCCAGGAACCACTAACTATGGCTACACCTTC. The V call is TRBV9, the J call TRBJ1-2; D not certain. The CDR3 length is 16 residues. The germline CDR1 and CDR2 sequences are SGDLS and YYNGEE. The V end was cut by 0 bases, the J end by 0 bases, with 12 bases between.

The rearrangement joins TRBV6-2 or TRBV6-3 to TRBJ2-7, with TRBD1 identical over 8 bases. Germline lookup yields CDR1 MNHEY and CDR2 SVGEGT. Trimming cost V 0 bases and J 9 bases; bases outside gene matches: 1. The CDR3 is made up of 12 amino acids. This CDR3 reads CASSYSGTGQYF. CDR3 DNA: TGTGCCAGCAGTTACTCCGGGACAGGGCAGTACTTC.

The chain carries TRBV11-3 and TRBJ2-7; 10 nucleotides match TRBD2. The CDR3 is 14 residues long. Trimming at V came to 5 bases and at J to 3 bases, leaving 4 bases not matched to a gene. Germline V CDR1 and CDR2: SGHNT, YENEEA. The CDR3 loop is CASSPTSGVYEQYF. CDR3 nucleotide sequence: TGTGCCAGCAGCCCCACTAGCGGGGTCTACGAGCAGTACTTC.